Listed below are T cell receptor beta chains from one sample, sequenced in a study of blood T cell repertoires in COVID-19. Some clones are missing from TCRdb's copy, which holds only in-frame ones; the method was immunoSEQ multiplex PCR. The sample lists hundreds of thousands of clones, 85% occurring once. The sequencing input was PBMCs or T cells enriched from blood (not recorded which). The receptors were sampled from a woman aged 25 to 39 who had been exposed to COVID-19. Each CDR3 is given with its conserved first and last residue. D genes are given only for firm matches. Rows give clone size only sometimes, using once, few, many, or a class for an expanded clone.

TRBV28	.	.	TRBJ2-2	TGTGCCAGCAGGCTCCAGGGTTTAGGGGGCACCGGGGAGCTGTTTTTT	CASRLQGLGGTGELFF
TRBV6-5	TRBD2	.	TRBJ2-5	TGTGCCAGCAGCCCCGGGACTACCCAAGAGACCCAGTACTTC	CASSPGTTQETQYF
TRBV6-8	.	.	TRBJ1-5	TGTGCCAGCAGTTATGGGCGCACCAATCAGCCCCAGCATTTT	CASSYGRTNQPQHF
TRBV27	TRBD2	few	TRBJ2-1	TGTGCCAGCAGCCCTTTTAGCGGGGGGGCCTACAATGAGCAGTTCTTC	CASSPFSGGAYNEQFF
TRBV27	.	.	TRBJ1-3	TGTGCCAGCAGTTTATCGAGCTCGGGGGGAAACACCATATATTTT	CASSLSSSGGNTIYF
TRBV18	.	.	TRBJ2-7	TGTGCCAGCTCACGGTCCGGAGCAGCTACCACTATCTCCTACGAGCAGTACTTC	CASSRSGAATTISYEQYF
TRBV10-3	.	.	TRBJ1-1	TGTGCCACTGGGACTTCTTCGCGGGGGACTGAAGCTTTCTTT	CATGTSSRGTEAFF
TRBV28	TRBD1	once	TRBJ2-7	TGTGCCAGCAGTTTCCCGAAAGGACAGGGGGATTACGAGCAGTACTTC	CASSFPKGQGDYEQYF
TRBV3-1/TRBV3-2	.	.	TRBJ2-3	TGTGCCAGCAGCCAATCTAGGGACCCCGCGGGAACGCAGTATTTT	CASSQSRDPAGTQYF
TRBV9	TRBD2	once	TRBJ2-3	TGTGCCAGCAGTGATACTAGCGGGAGTGCGGGAGATACGCAGTATTTT	CASSDTSGSAGDTQYF
TRBV5-6	TRBD1	.	TRBJ2-7	TGTGCCAGCAGCTTGGATACAGGGGGCGAGGTTGAGCAGTACTTC	CASSLDTGGEVEQYF
TRBV9	.	.	TRBJ1-6	TGTGCCAGCAGCGTAGAATACCGGAGCTCCTATAATTCACCCCTCCACTTT	CASSVEYRSSYNSPLHF
TRBV27	.	.	TRBJ1-3	TGTGCCAGCAGTTTGGGGGCGACATCTCCCCCTGGAAACACCATATATTTT	CASSLGATSPPGNTIYF
TRBV27	TRBD2	.	TRBJ2-2	TGTGCCAGCAGTTCCCTTAGCGGGAAGGCCGGGGAGCTGTTTTTT	CASSSLSGKAGELFF
TRBV19	TRBD1	.	TRBJ1-5	TGTGCCAGTGTCGGACAGGGAGGAATTCTGCCCCAGCATTTT	CASVGQGGILPQHF
TRBV7-3	.	.	TRBJ2-2	TGTGCCAGCAGCTTAAGGTCAGGGCCCGGGGAGCTGTTTTTT	CASSLRSGPGELFF
TRBV19	TRBD1	.	TRBJ2-7	TGTGCCAGTAGTAAATCCGGGACAGGGGCCTACGAGCAGTACTTC	CASSKSGTGAYEQYF
TRBV6-4	TRBD2	once	TRBJ2-3	TGTGCCAGCAGACCTAGCGGTTCTAGCACAGATACGCAGTATTTT	CASRPSGSSTDTQYF
TRBV7-3	TRBD2	once	TRBJ2-1	TGTGCCAGCAGCTTAGGGGGCGGGAGGAGAGTTTCCCTGGGGCAGTTCTTC	CASSLGGGRRVSLGQFF
TRBV19	TRBD1	.	TRBJ1-5	TGTGCCAGTACCGTACAGGGAGGGGGACAGGCCCAGCATTTT	CASTVQGGGQAQHF
TRBV2	.	.	TRBJ2-3	TGTGCCAGCAGGTTACTAGAGGATACGCAGTATTTT	CASRLLEDTQYF
TRBV10-1	TRBD1	.	TRBJ1-2	TGCGCCAGCAGTCCTACCTCGACAGGGCTAGGCTACACCTTC	CASSPTSTGLGYTF
TRBV5-4	TRBD1	.	TRBJ2-7	TGTGCCAGCAGCTTAGGGGGACAGGGTTACGAGCAGTACTTC	CASSLGGQGYEQYF
TRBV9	.	.	TRBJ2-5	TGTGCCAGCAGCGTAGACAGGGAGGAGACCCAGTACTTC	CASSVDREETQYF
TRBV6-2/TRBV6-3	.	.	TRBJ2-1	TGTGCCAGCAGTTACTCGAGAGGGGGGGTTTACAATGAGCAGTTCTTC	CASSYSRGGVYNEQFF
TRBV4-1	TRBD1	.	TRBJ1-5	TGCGCCAGCAGCCACGGTGGACAGGGGGCGAGTCAGCCCCAGCATTTT	CASSHGGQGASQPQHF
TRBV5-1	TRBD2	.	TRBJ2-3	TGCGCCAGCAGCCTCACCGGGACTAGCGGGGGTCCAGATACGCAGTATTTT	CASSLTGTSGGPDTQYF
TRBV6-1	.	once	TRBJ1-5	TGTGCCAGCAGTGAATGGGGGGGCCAGCCCCAGCATTTT	CASSEWGGQPQHF
TRBV4-3	.	.	TRBJ1-2	TGCGCCAGCAGCCCCCGGGAGGGCAACTATGGCTACACCTTC	CASSPREGNYGYTF
TRBV2	.	.	TRBJ2-2	TGTGCCATCCGGAGTAGCGGGAACACCGGGGAGCTGTTTTTT	CAIRSSGNTGELFF
TRBV28	.	.	TRBJ1-4	TGTGCCAGCAGTACGCCAGGGACAACTAATGAAAAACTGTTTTTT	CASSTPGTTNEKLFF
TRBV7-2	TRBD1	.	TRBJ2-1	TGTGCCAGCAGCTTACGGGACAGCGGCACCGATGAGCAGTTCTTC	CASSLRDSGTDEQFF
TRBV10-1	.	.	TRBJ2-3	TGCGCCAGCAGTGAGTCCCAGGCATGGGCTGGTACGAGCACAGATACGCAGTATTTT	CASSESQAWAGTSTDTQYF
TRBV9	.	.	TRBJ2-2	TGTGCCACTTCGCGGGACCACACCGGGGAGCTGTTTTTT	CATSRDHTGELFF
TRBV4-1	.	.	TRBJ2-1	TGCGCCAGCAGCCAGAGACAGATGGGCAATGAGCAGTTCTTC	CASSQRQMGNEQFF
TRBV11-2	.	.	TRBJ2-7	TGTGCCAGCAGCTTAAGTGGCCACGAGCAGTACTTC	CASSLSGHEQYF
TRBV4-1	TRBD2	.	TRBJ2-3	TGCGCCAGCAGCCGGCTAGCGGGACTAGCGGAAAGCACAGATACGCAGTATTTT	CASSRLAGLAESTDTQYF
TRBV27	TRBD1	once	TRBJ2-2	TGTGCCAGCAGTACGGGACAGTGGAACACCGGGGAGCTGTTTTTT	CASSTGQWNTGELFF
TRBV7-3	TRBD2	.	TRBJ2-1	TGTGCCAGCAGCTTAAGCGGGAGAAACAATGAGCAGTTCTTC	CASSLSGRNNEQFF
TRBV28	TRBD1	.	TRBJ1-4	TGTGCCAGCAGACCGGGACAGCTTAGGGAAAAACTGTTTTTT	CASRPGQLREKLFF
TRBV7-3	.	.	TRBJ2-7	TGTGCCAGCAGCCCCCAGACAGGTTTGAGGTCCTACGAGCAGTACTTC	CASSPQTGLRSYEQYF
TRBV15	.	.	TRBJ1-4	TGTGCCACCAGCAGATTAAATGAAAAACTGTTTTTT	CATSRLNEKLFF
TRBV5-1	TRBD2	.	TRBJ2-3	TGCGCCAGCAGCTTGGCCGCGGGACTAAGCACAGATACGCAGTATTTT	CASSLAAGLSTDTQYF
TRBV19	.	.	TRBJ2-7	TGTGCCAGTAGTATCCTGGGGAGCTCCTACGAGCAGTACTTC	CASSILGSSYEQYF
TRBV2	TRBD2	.	TRBJ2-1	TGTGCCAGCAGTGATCGGACTAGTCACAATGAGCAGTTCTTC	CASSDRTSHNEQFF
TRBV4-3	TRBD1	.	TRBJ1-4	TGCGCCAGCAGCCAAGATACCGGACAGGGGGGAGAAAAACTGTTTTTT	CASSQDTGQGGEKLFF
TRBV18	TRBD1	.	TRBJ2-1	TGTGCCAGCTCACCGGAGACAGGGCTGCGGTTCTTC	CASSPETGLRFF
TRBV3-1/TRBV3-2	TRBD1	.	TRBJ1-5	TGTGCCAGCAGCCCTCAATCAGGGGGAGCTCAGCCCCAGCATTTT	CASSPQSGGAQPQHF
TRBV2	TRBD1	.	TRBJ2-4	TGTGCCAGCAGTTCCGGGACAGGGAACATTCAGTACTTC	CASSSGTGNIQYF